This TCR beta chain was found in a study of T-cell reconstitution after alpha-beta-depleted transplantation in children. The CDR3 covers 13 residues. J gave up 3 bases and V 3 bases, and 1 base lay outside the gene matches. The V gene's germline CDR1 is LNHDA and CDR2 SQIVND (reference sequence). Unique molecular identifiers were used to barcode this TCRbeta library. One entry per CDR3 protein results from TCRdb running MiXCR on the PCR reads. The table includes 450,000 to 600,000 distinct CDR3 sequences, approximately 10% detected once. This clonotype has at least ten counts. Its target is unknown. Study observations and caveats: Surviving recipient T cells and intrathymic progenitors accounted for some patients' high TCRbeta diversity at day 60. One year after transplant, T-cell counts and diversity came mostly from newly produced T cells. Reportedly, roughly two months post-transplant, alpha-beta T cells arose from several hundred expanded graft clones.

The material was PBMCs, obtained before TCRalphabeta/CD19-depleted stem cell transplant. The sequence derives from a child aged 2-15 years with inherited bone marrow failure, due to receive a stem cell transplant. The chain carries TRBV19 and TRBJ2-5; TRBD2 aligns across 7 bases. Written as DNA, the CDR3 is TGTGCCAGTAGTATTACTAGCGAAGAGACCCAGTACTTC. This gives the protein CASSITSEETQYF.